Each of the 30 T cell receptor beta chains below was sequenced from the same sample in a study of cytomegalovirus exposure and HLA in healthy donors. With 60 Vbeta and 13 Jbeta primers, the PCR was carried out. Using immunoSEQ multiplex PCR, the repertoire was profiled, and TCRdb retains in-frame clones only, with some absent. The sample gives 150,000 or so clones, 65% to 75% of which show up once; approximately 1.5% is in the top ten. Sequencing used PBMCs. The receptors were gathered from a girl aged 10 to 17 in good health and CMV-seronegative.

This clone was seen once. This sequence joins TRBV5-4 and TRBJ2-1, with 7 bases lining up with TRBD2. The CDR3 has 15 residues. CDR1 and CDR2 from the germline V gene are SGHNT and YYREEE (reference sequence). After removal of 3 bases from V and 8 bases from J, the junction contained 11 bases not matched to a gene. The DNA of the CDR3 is TGTGCCAGCAGCTGGCCCTCAGGGAGGGCGGATGAGCAGTTCTTC. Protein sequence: CASSWPSGRADEQFF.

CDR3 region: CASSGPGTSSYNEQFF. In DNA form, the CDR3 reads TGTGCCAGCAGTGGCCCCGGGACTAGCTCCTACAATGAGCAGTTCTTC. The rearrangement joins TRBV6-6 to TRBJ2-1; 8 positions agree with TRBD2. V lost 5 bases to trimming and J lost 0 bases; unmatched junction nucleotides: 6. This CDR3 has 16 amino acids. Germline values: CDR1 MNHNY, CDR2 SVGAGI (reference sequence).

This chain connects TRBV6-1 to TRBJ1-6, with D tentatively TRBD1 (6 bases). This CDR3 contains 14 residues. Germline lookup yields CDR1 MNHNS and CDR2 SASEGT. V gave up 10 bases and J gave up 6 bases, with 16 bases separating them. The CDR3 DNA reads TGTGCCACCCAGGACAGCAGGGGTAATTCACCCCTCCACTTT. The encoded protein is CATQDSRGNSPLHF.

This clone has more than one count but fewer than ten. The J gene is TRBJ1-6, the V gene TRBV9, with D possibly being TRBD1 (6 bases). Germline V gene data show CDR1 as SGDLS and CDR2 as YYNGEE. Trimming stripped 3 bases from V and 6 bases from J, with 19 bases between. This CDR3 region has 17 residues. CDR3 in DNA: TGTGCCAGCAGCGCCCGCCCAGCGCAGGGGTTTAATTCACCCCTCCACTTT. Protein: CASSARPAQGFNSPLHF. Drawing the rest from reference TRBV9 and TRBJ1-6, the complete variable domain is DSGVTQTPKHLITATGQRVTLRCSPRSGDLSVYWYQQSLDQGLQFLIQYYNGEERAKGNILERFSAQQFPDLHSELNLSSLELGDSALYFCASSARPAQGFNSPLHFGNGTRLTVT.

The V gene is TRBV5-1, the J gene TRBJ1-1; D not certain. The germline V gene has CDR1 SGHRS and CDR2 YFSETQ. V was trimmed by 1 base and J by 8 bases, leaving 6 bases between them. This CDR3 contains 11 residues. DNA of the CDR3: TGCGCCAGCAGCTTGTTAGAGGAAGCTTTCTTT. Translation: CASSLLEEAFF.

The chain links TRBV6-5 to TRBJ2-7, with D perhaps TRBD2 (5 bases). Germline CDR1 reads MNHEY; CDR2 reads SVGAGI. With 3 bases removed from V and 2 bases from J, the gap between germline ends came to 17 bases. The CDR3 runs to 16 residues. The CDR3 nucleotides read TGTGCCAGCAGTTATAGTGAGGGTGAGGTTCCCTACGAGCAGTACTTC. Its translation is CASSYSEGEVPYEQYF.

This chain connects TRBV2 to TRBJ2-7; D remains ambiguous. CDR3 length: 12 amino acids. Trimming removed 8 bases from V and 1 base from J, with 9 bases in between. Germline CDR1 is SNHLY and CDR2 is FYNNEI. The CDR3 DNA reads TGTGCCAGCCAGGTAGTTTCCTACGAGCAGTACTTC. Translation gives CASQVVSYEQYF.

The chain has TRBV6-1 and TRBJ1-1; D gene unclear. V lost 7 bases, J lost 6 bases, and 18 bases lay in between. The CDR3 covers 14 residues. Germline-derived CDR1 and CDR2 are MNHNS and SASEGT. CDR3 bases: TGTGCCAGCACTCTCCTAGCAAGGGCCGCTGAAGCTTTCTTT. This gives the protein CASTLLARAAEAFF.

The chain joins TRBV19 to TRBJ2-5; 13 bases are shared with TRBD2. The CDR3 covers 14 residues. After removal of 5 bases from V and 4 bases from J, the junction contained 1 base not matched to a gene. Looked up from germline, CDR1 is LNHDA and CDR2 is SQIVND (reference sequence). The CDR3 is CASSGLAGAETQYF. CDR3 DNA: TGTGCCAGTAGTGGACTAGCGGGGGCAGAGACCCAGTACTTC.

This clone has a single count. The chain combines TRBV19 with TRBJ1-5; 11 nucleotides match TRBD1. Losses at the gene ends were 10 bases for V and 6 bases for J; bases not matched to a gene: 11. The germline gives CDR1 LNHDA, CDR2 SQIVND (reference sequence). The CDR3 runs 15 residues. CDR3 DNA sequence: TGTGCCACACACCTGGACAGGGGGCATAGTCAGCCCCAGCATTTT. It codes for CATHLDRGHSQPQHF.

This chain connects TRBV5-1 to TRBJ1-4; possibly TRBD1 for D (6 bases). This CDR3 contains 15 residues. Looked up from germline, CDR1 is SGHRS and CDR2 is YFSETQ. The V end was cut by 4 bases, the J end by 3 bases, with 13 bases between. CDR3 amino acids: CASSAEGVSNEKLFF. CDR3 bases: TGCGCCAGCAGCGCCGAGGGGGTGTCTAATGAAAAACTGTTTTTT.

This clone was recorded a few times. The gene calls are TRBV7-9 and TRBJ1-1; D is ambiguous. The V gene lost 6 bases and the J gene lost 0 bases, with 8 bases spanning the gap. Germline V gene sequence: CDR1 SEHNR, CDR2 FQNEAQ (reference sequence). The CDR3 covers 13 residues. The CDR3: CASSQTVNTEAFF. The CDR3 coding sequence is TGTGCCAGCAGTCAAACGGTGAACACTGAAGCTTTCTTT.

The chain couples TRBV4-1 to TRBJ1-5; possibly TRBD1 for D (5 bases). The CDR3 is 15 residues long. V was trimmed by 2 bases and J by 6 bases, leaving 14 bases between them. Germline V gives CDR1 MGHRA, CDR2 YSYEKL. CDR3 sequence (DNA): TGCGCCAGCAGCCAATATGCCCAGGGTTTTCAGCCCCAGCATTTT. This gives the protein CASSQYAQGFQPQHF.

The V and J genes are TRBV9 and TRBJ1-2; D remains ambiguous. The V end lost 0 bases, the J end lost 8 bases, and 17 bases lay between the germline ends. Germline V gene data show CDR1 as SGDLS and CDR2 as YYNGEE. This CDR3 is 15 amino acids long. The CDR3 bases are TGTGCCAGCAGCGTAGCTTCTAGCGATAGGAGAGGCTACACCTTC. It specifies CASSVASSDRRGYTF.

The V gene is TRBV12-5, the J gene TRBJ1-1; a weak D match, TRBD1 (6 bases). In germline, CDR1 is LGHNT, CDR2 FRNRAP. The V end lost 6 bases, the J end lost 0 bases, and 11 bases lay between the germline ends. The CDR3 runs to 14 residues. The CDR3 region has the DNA TGTGCTAGTGGACCGACAGGAATGAACACTGAAGCTTTCTTT. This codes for CASGPTGMNTEAFF.

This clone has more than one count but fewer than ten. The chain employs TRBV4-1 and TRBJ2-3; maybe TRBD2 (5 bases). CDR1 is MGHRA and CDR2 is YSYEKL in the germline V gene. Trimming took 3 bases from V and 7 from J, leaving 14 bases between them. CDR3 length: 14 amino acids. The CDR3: CASSHPTRSNTQYF. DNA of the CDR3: TGCGCCAGCAGCCATCCCACTAGATCAAATACGCAGTATTTT.

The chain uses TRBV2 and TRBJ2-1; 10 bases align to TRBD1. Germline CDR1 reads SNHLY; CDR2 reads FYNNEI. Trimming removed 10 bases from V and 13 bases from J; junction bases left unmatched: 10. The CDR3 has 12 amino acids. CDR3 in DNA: TGTGCCACAGGACAGGGGGTGACATACCAGTTCTTC. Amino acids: CATGQGVTYQFF.

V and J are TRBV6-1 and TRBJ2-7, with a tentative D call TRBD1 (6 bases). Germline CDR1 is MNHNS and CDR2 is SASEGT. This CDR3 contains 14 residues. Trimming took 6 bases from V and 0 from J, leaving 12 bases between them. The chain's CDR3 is CASSARGNSYEQYF. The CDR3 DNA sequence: TGTGCCAGCAGCGCAAGGGGGAACTCCTACGAGCAGTACTTC.

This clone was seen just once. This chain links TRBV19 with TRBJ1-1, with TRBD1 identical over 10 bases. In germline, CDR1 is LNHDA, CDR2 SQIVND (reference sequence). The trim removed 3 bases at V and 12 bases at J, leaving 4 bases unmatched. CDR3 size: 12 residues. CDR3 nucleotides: TGTGCCAGTAGTATGGGGACAGGGGAAACTTTCTTT. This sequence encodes CASSMGTGETFF.

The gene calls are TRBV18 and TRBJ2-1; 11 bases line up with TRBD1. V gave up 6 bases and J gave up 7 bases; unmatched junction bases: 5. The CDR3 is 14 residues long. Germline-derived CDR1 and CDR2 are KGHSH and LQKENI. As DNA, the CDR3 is TGTGCCAGCTCGGACAGGGGGCTCAATAATGAGCAGTTCTTC. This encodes CASSDRGLNNEQFF.

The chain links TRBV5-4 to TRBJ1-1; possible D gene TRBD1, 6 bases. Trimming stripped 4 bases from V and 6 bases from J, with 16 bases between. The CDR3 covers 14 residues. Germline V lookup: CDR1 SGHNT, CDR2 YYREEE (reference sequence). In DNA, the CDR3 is TGTGCCAGCAGCCCCCGACAGGTTGGGGCTGAAGCTTTCTTT. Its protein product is CASSPRQVGAEAFF.

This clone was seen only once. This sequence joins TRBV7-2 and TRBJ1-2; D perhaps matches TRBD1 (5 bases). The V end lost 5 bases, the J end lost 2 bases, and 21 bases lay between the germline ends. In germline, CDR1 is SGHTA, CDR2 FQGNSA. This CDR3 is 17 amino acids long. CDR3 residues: CASSGGEGGPLNYGYTF. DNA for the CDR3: TGTGCCAGCAGCGGGGGGGAGGGAGGGCCATTAAACTATGGCTACACCTTC. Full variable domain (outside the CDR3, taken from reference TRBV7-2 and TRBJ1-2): GAGVSQSPSNKVTEKGKDVELRCDPISGHTALYWYRQSLGQGLEFLIYFQGNSAPDKSGLPSDRFSAERTGGSVSTLTIQRTQQEDSAVYLCASSGGEGGPLNYGYTFGSGTRLTVV.

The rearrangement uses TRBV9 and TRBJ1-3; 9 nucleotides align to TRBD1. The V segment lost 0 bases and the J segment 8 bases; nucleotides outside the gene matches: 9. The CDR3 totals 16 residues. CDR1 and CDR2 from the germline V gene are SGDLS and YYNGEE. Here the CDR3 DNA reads TGTGCCAGCAGCGTAGTGGGAGGCCGACAGGGGGACACCATATATTTT. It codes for CASSVVGGRQGDTIYF. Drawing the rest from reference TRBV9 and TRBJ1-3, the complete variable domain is DSGVTQTPKHLITATGQRVTLRCSPRSGDLSVYWYQQSLDQGLQFLIQYYNGEERAKGNILERFSAQQFPDLHSELNLSSLELGDSALYFCASSVVGGRQGDTIYFGEGSWLTVV.

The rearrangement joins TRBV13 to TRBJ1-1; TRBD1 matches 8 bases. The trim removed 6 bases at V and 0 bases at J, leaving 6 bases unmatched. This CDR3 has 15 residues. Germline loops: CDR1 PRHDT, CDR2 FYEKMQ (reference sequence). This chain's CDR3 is CASSGPGGLNTEAFF. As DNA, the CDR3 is TGTGCCAGCAGTGGGCCAGGGGGCCTGAACACTGAAGCTTTCTTT.

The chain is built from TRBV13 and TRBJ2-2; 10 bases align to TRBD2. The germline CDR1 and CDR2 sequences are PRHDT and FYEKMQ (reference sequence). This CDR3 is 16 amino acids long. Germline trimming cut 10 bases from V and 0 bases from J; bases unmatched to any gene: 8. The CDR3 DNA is TGTGCCACAGGGGAGCGGGGGGGAACGAACACCGGGGAGCTGTTTTTT. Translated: CATGERGGTNTGELFF. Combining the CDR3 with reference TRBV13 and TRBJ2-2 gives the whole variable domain AAGVIQSPRHLIKEKRETATLKCYPIPRHDTVYWYQQGPGQDPQFLISFYEKMQSDKGSIPDRFSAQQFSDYHSELNMSSLELGDSALYFCATGERGGTNTGELFFGEGSRLTVL.

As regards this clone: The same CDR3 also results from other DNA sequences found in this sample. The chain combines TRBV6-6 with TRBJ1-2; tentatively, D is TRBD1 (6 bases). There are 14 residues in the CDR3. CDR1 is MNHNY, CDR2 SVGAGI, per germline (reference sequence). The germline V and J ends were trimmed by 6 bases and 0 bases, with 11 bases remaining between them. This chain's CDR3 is CASRRQETNYGYTF. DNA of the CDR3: TGTGCCAGCAGAAGACAGGAGACTAACTATGGCTACACCTTC.

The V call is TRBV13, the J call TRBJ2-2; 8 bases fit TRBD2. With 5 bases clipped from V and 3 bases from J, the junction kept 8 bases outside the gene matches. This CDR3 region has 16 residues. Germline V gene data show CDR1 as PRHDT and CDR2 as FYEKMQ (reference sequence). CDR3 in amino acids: CASSRKRGGDTGELFF. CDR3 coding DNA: TGTGCCAGCAGCCGAAAACGGGGGGGGGACACCGGGGAGCTGTTTTTT.

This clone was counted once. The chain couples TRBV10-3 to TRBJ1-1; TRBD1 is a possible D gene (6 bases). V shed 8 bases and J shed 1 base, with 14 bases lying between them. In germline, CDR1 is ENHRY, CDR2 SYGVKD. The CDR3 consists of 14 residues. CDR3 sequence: CAISKGDGNTEAFF. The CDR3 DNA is TGTGCCATCTCCAAGGGGGATGGGAACACTGAAGCTTTCTTT.

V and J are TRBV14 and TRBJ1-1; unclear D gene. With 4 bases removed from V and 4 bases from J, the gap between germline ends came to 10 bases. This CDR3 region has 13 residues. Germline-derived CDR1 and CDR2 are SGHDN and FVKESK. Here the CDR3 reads CASSLLRGTEAFF. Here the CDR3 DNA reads TGTGCCAGCAGCCTCCTGCGAGGCACTGAAGCTTTCTTT.

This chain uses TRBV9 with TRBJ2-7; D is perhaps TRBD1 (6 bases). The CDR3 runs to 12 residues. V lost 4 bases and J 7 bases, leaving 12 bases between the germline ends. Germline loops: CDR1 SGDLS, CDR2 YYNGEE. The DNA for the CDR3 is TGTGCCAGCAGCCAAGGGGGTCGTGAGCAGTACTTC. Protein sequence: CASSQGGREQYF.